This T cell receptor beta chain was sequenced in a study of cytomegalovirus exposure and HLA in healthy donors. Study-wide background: As an earlier analysis found, some 170 million T cells yielded 90 million to 140 million unique TCR beta sequences.

PCR employed 60 Vbeta and 13 Jbeta primers. How the authors handled the data: Later work found around 85 million unique TCR beta chains, with approximately 12 million shared. Repertoires were generated with immunoSEQ multiplex PCR, while TCRdb's copy carries only in-frame clones and drops some. The D gene and trimming were derived from the DNA, and the V and J assignments and clone size from that table. The sample has about 65,000 clones, and its top ten clones hold approximately 15%. The V end was cut by 5 bases, the J end by 3 bases, with 13 bases between. The CDR3 sequence is 14 residues long. Germline lookup yields CDR1 LNHDA and CDR2 SQIVND (reference sequence). Findings of the study overall: A highly shared variant cluster was judged a likely technical artifact. As was reported, the classifier diagnosed cytomegalovirus status with high specificity and sensitivity.

Of note for this clone: Antigen specificity is unknown.

Sample: PBMCs. This sequence was found in a boy aged 5-17 years in good health and CMV-seronegative. This chain joins TRBV19 and TRBJ1-1; D gene unclear. The CDR3 DNA follows: TGTGCCAGTAGTCTTTCCGAGGAGTACACTGAAGCTTTCTTT. Amino acid sequence: CASSLSEEYTEAFF.